The sequence of this T cell receptor beta chain was determined in a study of blood T cell repertoires in COVID-19. Study summary: The United States, Italy and Spain provided the acute and convalescent COVID-19 samples. Nucleic acid was either cDNA or gDNA, and it came from T cells, B-cell-depleted T cells, or PBMCs.

In the original processing: The assay estimated nucleated cells by amplifying reference gene primers. Profiled with immunoSEQ multiplex PCR; TCRdb holds only in-frame clones, not every one. For V, J and clone size, that table is used; D and trimming come from the DNA. The sample shows around 80,000 clones, over 75% of them seen only once. The V and J ends lost 4 bases and 4 bases, in that order; junction bases with no gene match: 3. Looked up from germline, CDR1 is SNHLY and CDR2 is FYNNEI. The CDR3 has 14 residues. The sequencing input was peripheral blood. The chain links TRBV2 to TRBJ2-5; the match to TRBD1 covers 10 bases. This receptor was taken from a man at least 80 years old with acute or convalescent COVID-19. The chain's CDR3 is CASSGQGARETQYF. CDR3 coding DNA: TGTGCCAGCAGTGGACAGGGGGCAAGAGAGACCCAGTACTTC. The full variable domain, completed using reference TRBV2 and TRBJ2-5, is EPEVTQTPSHQVTQMGQEVILRCVPISNHLYFYWYRQILGQKVEFLVSFYNNEISEKSEIFDDQFSVERPDGSNFTLKIRSTKLEDSAMYFCASSGQGARETQYFGPGTRLLVL.